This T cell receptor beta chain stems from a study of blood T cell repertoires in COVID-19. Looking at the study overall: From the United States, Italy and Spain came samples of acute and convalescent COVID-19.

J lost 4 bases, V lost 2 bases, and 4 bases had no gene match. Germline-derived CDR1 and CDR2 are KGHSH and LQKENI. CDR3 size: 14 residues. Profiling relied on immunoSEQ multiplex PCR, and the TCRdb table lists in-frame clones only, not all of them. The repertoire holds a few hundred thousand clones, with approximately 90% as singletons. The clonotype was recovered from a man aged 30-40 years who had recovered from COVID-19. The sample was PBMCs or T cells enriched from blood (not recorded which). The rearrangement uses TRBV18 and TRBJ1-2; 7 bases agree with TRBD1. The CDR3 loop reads CASSPSGTVYGYTF. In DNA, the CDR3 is TGTGCCAGCTCACCATCCGGGACAGTCTATGGCTACACCTTC.